The source of this T cell receptor (beta chain) is a study of T cell responses to AZD1222 COVID-19 vaccine. Findings and caveats of the study: Donor demographics were predominantly white British with a female majority; clonal diversity may be underestimated. When two AZD1222 doses had been given, Spike-specific TCR breadth and depth rose. Only a handful of AZD1222 recipients tested seropositive at baseline.

Some clones are missing from TCRdb's copy, which holds only in-frame ones; the method was immunoSEQ multiplex PCR. Among around 160,000 clones, approximately 89% were seen once, and the ten largest hold around 5.2%. On this clone: Its target is not known.

The receptor's source is an adult in good health. The material was peripheral blood, obtained on day 0 of AZD1222 vaccination.

The CDR3: CGARVNYGYTF. DNA of the CDR3: TGCGGGGCCAGGGTAAACTATGGCTACACCTTC. The chain links TRBV20-1 to TRBJ1-2; tentatively, D is TRBD1 (5 bases). Germline V gives CDR1 DFQATT, CDR2 SNEGSKA (reference sequence). The CDR3 spans 11 residues.